This TCR beta chain appears in the sequencing data of a study of beta chain features in type 1 diabetes. As concerns this clone: The antigen is not known.

Sequenced material consisted of expressed TCRB transcripts (all of the isolated RNA was reverse transcribed). This table comes from immunoSEQ multiplex PCR, and its TCRdb copy is limited to in-frame clones, with some not included. This sample has 60,000 to 75,000 clones, with around three fifths found just once. Study-wide results and caveats: PCR, the amplification step, might favor shorter templates, equally in patients and controls. A definitive answer on HLA type influencing TCRB rearrangement was not reached here. Naive, central memory and regulatory TCRB repertoires appeared more similar among patients than healthy donors.

V lost 1 base, J lost 4 bases, and 10 bases stayed unmatched. The CDR3 spans 17 residues. Germline V gene sequence: CDR1 SEHNR, CDR2 FQNEAQ (reference sequence). Sequencing was carried out using Tregs from blood. This chain connects TRBV7-9 to TRBJ2-5; TRBD1 aligns across 9 bases. This receptor was identified in a woman aged 18-35 years in good health. CDR3 bases: TGTGCCAGCAGCTTAGAAGGGGACAGGGCTCGGCGAGAGACCCAGTACTTC. It specifies CASSLEGDRARRETQYF.